One and the same sample provided the 9 T cell receptor beta chains below, sequenced in a study of cytomegalovirus exposure and HLA in healthy donors. Researchers ran the PCR with 60 Vbeta and 13 Jbeta primers. Using immunoSEQ multiplex PCR, the repertoire was profiled, and TCRdb retains in-frame clones only, with some absent. The repertoire consists of 90,000 to 120,000 clones, with approximately 81% occurring once and the leading ten covering around 2%. Material for sequencing was PBMCs. These receptor sequences come from a man under 40 in good health and CMV-seronegative.

This chain connects TRBV5-6 to TRBJ1-1; D gene uncertain. CDR3 length equals 14 residues. Germline-derived CDR1 and CDR2 are SGHDT and YYEEEE. V dropped 2 bases and J dropped 5 bases, with 13 bases sitting between them. CDR3 nucleotides: TGTGCCAGCAGCTTCGACGGCGTCGGGACTGAAGCTTTCTTT. This sequence encodes CASSFDGVGTEAFF.

This rearrangement joins TRBV10-2 to TRBJ2-1; 15 bases are a match to TRBD2. The CDR3 consists of 17 residues. With V trimmed by 6 bases and J by 5 bases, 8 bases remained unmatched. In germline, CDR1 is WSHSY, CDR2 SAAADI. The CDR3 reads CASSPRTSGGAHNEQFF. The CDR3 nucleotides are TGCGCCAGCAGCCCCAGGACTAGCGGGGGGGCCCACAATGAGCAGTTCTTC.

This sequence joins TRBV9 and TRBJ1-5; TRBD1 agrees at 7 bases. J was trimmed by 4 bases and V by 4 bases; bases with no gene match: 8. The CDR3 totals 15 residues. Germline lookup yields CDR1 SGDLS and CDR2 YYNGEE. The CDR3 spells CASSRGEGANQPQHF. The CDR3 bases are TGTGCCAGCAGCCGAGGTGAGGGGGCTAATCAGCCCCAGCATTTT.

In this sample, this clone turned up a few times. V is TRBV27 and J is TRBJ1-2; D is undetermined. V was cut by 5 bases and J by 3 bases, with 10 bases left in between. Per the germline V gene, CDR1 is MNHEY and CDR2 is SMNVEV (reference sequence). The CDR3 is 13 amino acids. CDR3 DNA sequence: TGTGCCAGCAGTCCGGGAGCTTACTATGGCTACACCTTC. It is translated as CASSPGAYYGYTF.

The chain uses TRBV2 and TRBJ2-7; maybe TRBD1 (6 bases). The CDR3 runs to 15 residues. V lost 5 bases to trimming and J lost 1 base, with 15 bases between them. Looked up from germline, CDR1 is SNHLY and CDR2 is FYNNEI. The CDR3 here is CASSTARTGSYEQYF. The CDR3 DNA sequence: TGTGCCAGCAGTACGGCCCGAACAGGGTCCTACGAGCAGTACTTC.

This chain uses TRBV4-1 with TRBJ1-2; 8 nucleotides align to TRBD1. Germline trimming cut 0 bases from V and 2 bases from J; bases unmatched to any gene: 8. CDR3 length: 17 amino acids. Germline V gene sequence: CDR1 MGHRA, CDR2 YSYEKL. DNA of the CDR3: TGCGCCAGCAGCCAAGATCACACAGGGGGACCCAACTATGGCTACACCTTC. Amino acids: CASSQDHTGGPNYGYTF.

Details on this clone: A junction boundary mismatches the germline segment, possibly from a read error. The rearrangement uses TRBV7-6 and TRBJ2-5; D perhaps matches TRBD2 (5 bases). The CDR3 extends over 11 amino acids. Germline-derived CDR1 and CDR2 are SGHVS and FNYEAQ. CDR3 loop: CASSLTTPRDF. CDR3 nucleotides: TGTGCCAGCAGCTTGACTACCCCAAGGGACTTC.

The chain is built from TRBV4-1 and TRBJ2-7; 11 positions agree with TRBD1. The germline CDR1 and CDR2 sequences are MGHRA and YSYEKL. Unmatched junction bases numbered 4, after V lost 3 bases and J lost 3 bases. The CDR3 extends over 15 amino acids. The CDR3 protein is CASSQAGTGGYEQYF. DNA of the CDR3: TGCGCCAGCAGCCAGGCAGGGACAGGGGGCTACGAGCAGTACTTC.

The chain joins TRBV29-1 to TRBJ1-5; D uncertain. CDR1 and CDR2 (germline): SQVTM, ANQGSEA. This CDR3 spans 19 amino acids. The CDR3 DNA sequence: TGCAACCCCTTTCCTCGGGAGGGCATTGGAAGAGGGTTCAATCAGCCCCAGCATTTT. This translates into CNPFPREGIGRGFNQPQHF.